This T cell receptor (beta chain) comes out of a study of CD8 T cells in ankylosing spondylitis. J lost 2 bases, V lost 6 bases, and 1 base had no gene match. Germline CDR1 reads MNHEY; CDR2 reads SMNVEV (reference sequence). The CDR3 contains 14 residues. As to this clonotype: Its antigen is not identified.

TCRdb redid the calling of the 5' RACE reads with MiXCR, one entry per CDR3 protein. The repertoire includes a few hundred thousand distinct CDR3 sequences, around 10% of them detected once, and 6% to 8% sits in the top ten. Study-wide points: Within peripheral blood, clones linked to disease were CD8+ and relatively rare.

The rearrangement joins TRBV27 to TRBJ1-3; the match to TRBD1 covers 10 bases. Sequencing was carried out using blood, either unsorted or a sorted T cell fraction (not recorded which). This receptor was taken from a male donor with ankylosing spondylitis or in good health (not recorded which). CDR3 amino acids: CASRGQGAGNTIYF. Written as DNA, the CDR3 is TGTGCCAGCAGAGGACAGGGGGCTGGAAACACCATATATTTT.